Detailed here is one T cell receptor (beta chain). As yet, its antigen is unknown. This sample is part of a study of CD8 T cells in Susac syndrome. Whole-study results and caveats: The study's TCR sequencing and HLA analysis covered a relatively small number of individuals, and the study acknowledged this. The CD4+ T cell repertoires in Susac syndrome were not clonally expanded.

Random hexamers were used to reverse transcribe an amount of roughly 0.5 to 1 ug RNA. TCRdb independently ran MiXCR on the immunoSEQ multiplex PCR reads; one entry per CDR3 protein. The data hold 170,000 or so distinct CDR3 sequences, with 94% observed a single time. TEMRA cells were FACS-enriched, and CD8+ and CD4+ T cells were isolated negatively. The sequence derives from a human donor with Susac syndrome. Specimen: CD4+ T cells from PBMCs.

CDR3 sequence (DNA): TGTGCCAGCAGTTTTGGGTCAGGAGGGCAAGAGACCCAGTACTTC. This translates into CASSFGSGGQETQYF. The chain joins TRBV12-3 or TRBV12-4 to TRBJ2-5, with a tentative D call TRBD2 (6 bases). Trimming removed 3 bases from V and 2 bases from J, with 13 bases in between. The CDR3 spans 15 residues.